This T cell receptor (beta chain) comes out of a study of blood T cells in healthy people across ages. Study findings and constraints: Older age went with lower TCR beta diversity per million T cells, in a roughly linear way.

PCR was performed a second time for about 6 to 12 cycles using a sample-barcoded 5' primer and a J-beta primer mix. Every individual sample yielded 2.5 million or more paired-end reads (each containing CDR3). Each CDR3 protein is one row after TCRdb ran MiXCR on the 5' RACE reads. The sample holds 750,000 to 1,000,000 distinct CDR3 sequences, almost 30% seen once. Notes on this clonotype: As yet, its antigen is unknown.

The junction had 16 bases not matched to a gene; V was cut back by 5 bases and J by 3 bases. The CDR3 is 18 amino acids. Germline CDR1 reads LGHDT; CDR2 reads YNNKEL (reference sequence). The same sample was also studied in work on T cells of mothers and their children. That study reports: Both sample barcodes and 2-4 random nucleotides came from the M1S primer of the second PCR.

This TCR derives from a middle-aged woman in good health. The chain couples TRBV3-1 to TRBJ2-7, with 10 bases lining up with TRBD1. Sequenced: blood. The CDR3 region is CASSSIKRPGQGYYEQYF. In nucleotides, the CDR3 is TGTGCCAGCAGCAGTATAAAAAGACCGGGACAGGGGTACTACGAGCAGTACTTC.